The 2 T cell receptor beta chains below all came from one sample that was sequenced in a study of cytomegalovirus exposure and HLA in healthy donors. The assay was immunoSEQ multiplex PCR, and TCRdb's table has in-frame clones only and misses some. This sample carries around 150,000 clones, 86% of them seen once, and the ten largest clones take approximately 5%. Input material: PBMCs. The receptors here all came from a woman in her 30s in good health and CMV-seronegative.

CDR3 in DNA: TGTGCCAGCAGCTTCCTTGTAAGCGGGAGGTTATCCGGTGAGCAGTTCTTC. It encodes CASSFLVSGRLSGEQFF. V and J are TRBV7-6 and TRBJ2-1; 9 positions agree with TRBD2. Germline CDR1 is SGHVS and CDR2 is FNYEAQ. The V and J ends lost 3 bases and 9 bases, in that order; junction bases with no gene match: 15. This CDR3 spans 17 amino acids.

The rearrangement joins TRBV4-1 to TRBJ1-2; D not resolved. This CDR3 is 14 amino acids long. Between the trimmed V and J ends, which lost 0 bases and 8 bases, there was a span of 13 bases. Per the germline V gene, CDR1 is MGHRA and CDR2 is YSYEKL. The CDR3 loop reads CASSQEGRRVGYTF. DNA of the CDR3: TGCGCCAGCAGCCAAGAAGGACGGAGGGTGGGCTACACCTTC.